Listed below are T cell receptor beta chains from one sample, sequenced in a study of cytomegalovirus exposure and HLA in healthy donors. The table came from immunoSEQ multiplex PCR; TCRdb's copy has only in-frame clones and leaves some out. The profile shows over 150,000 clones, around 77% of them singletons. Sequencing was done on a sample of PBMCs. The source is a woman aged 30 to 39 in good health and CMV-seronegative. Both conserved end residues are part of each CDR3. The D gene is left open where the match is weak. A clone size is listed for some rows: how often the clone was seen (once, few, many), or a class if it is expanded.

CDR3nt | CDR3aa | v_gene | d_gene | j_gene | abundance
TGTGCCAGCAGCCCCGGGGGCTACGAGCAGTACTTC | CASSPGGYEQYF | TRBV7-9 | NA | TRBJ2-7 | NA
TGTGCCAGCAGCTTAGCGGGGCTTGCGAACACTGAAGCTTTCTTT | CASSLAGLANTEAFF | TRBV7-9 | NA | TRBJ1-1 | NA
TGCGCCAGCAAGGTCATTGCGGGGGACAATGAGCAGTTCTTC | CASKVIAGDNEQFF | TRBV5-1 | TRBD2 | TRBJ2-1 | NA
TGTGCCAGCAGTTCCCCGACAATGAACTTGGAGACCCAGTACTTC | CASSSPTMNLETQYF | TRBV28 | NA | TRBJ2-5 | NA
TGTGCCAGTAGCGGACCGGGACAGGGGCCGTGGGGCTACACCTTC | CASSGPGQGPWGYTF | TRBV19 | TRBD1 | TRBJ1-2 | NA
TGTGCCAGTAGTCCCGGGACAAACTACGAGCAGTACTTC | CASSPGTNYEQYF | TRBV19 | NA | TRBJ2-7 | NA
TGTGCCAGCAGCCAAGCGGGGACTAACGAGCAGTACTTC | CASSQAGTNEQYF | TRBV4-2 | TRBD2 | TRBJ2-7 | NA
TGTGCCAGCAGCTTAGCGGGGGAGGGAGAGACCCAGTACTTC | CASSLAGEGETQYF | TRBV7-9 | TRBD2 | TRBJ2-5 | NA
TGTGCCAGCAGCCTGTACCGGGACATTTACGCTGAAGCTTTCTTT | CASSLYRDIYAEAFF | TRBV7-9 | NA | TRBJ1-1 | once
TGTGCCAGTAGTATGGGGGCACCAGGGGCGCGAGAGCAGTACTTC | CASSMGAPGAREQYF | TRBV19 | NA | TRBJ2-7 | NA
TGTGCCAGCAGCTTAACGGTGGAGTACCAAGAGACCCAGTACTTC | CASSLTVEYQETQYF | TRBV7-9 | NA | TRBJ2-5 | NA
TGTGCTAGCAGCTTAGCGACAGGCACAGATACGCAGTATTTT | CASSLATGTDTQYF | TRBV7-7 | NA | TRBJ2-3 | NA
TGTGCCAGCAGCTTGGCCGTTAGCGGGAGCAACGAGCAGTACTTC | CASSLAVSGSNEQYF | TRBV5-4 | TRBD2 | TRBJ2-7 | NA
TGTGCCTGGAGTAGCGGGAGACGTACCACCAATGAGCAGTTCTTC | CAWSSGRRTTNEQFF | TRBV30 | TRBD2 | TRBJ2-1 | NA